This T cell receptor (beta chain) came from a study of blood T cell repertoires in COVID-19. Study-level background: From T cells, B-cell-depleted T cells, or PBMCs came the material, which was cDNA or gDNA.

The CDR3 contains 13 residues. V dropped 4 bases and J dropped 6 bases, with 10 bases sitting between them. This clone was detected a few times. Study processing details: Nucleated cell number was recorded as an estimate derived from reference gene primer amplification. The method was immunoSEQ multiplex PCR; TCRdb's version includes in-frame clones alone and lacks a portion of them. V and J calls and clone size are copied from that table; D and trimming were computed from the DNA. The table shows 250,000 to 300,000 clones, with 88% occurring only once. Enrolment of Seattle patients took place during active infection, and they were followed longitudinally.

Sequencing was done on a sample of peripheral blood. V gene TRBV12-3 or TRBV12-4 combines with J gene TRBJ1-5; no reliable D call. This sequence originates from a woman in her seventies with COVID-19, enrolled during active disease. In DNA form, the CDR3 reads TGTGCCAGCAGTTCTTTAGTAGCTCAGCCCCAGCATTTT. It specifies CASSSLVAQPQHF.